This T cell receptor (beta chain) emerged from a study of blood T cell repertoires in COVID-19. For the study at large: Samples of COVID-19 (acute and convalescent) were obtained from the United States, Italy and Spain. PBMCs, B-cell-depleted T cells, or T cells provided the cDNA or gDNA that made up the material.

In the original processing: Amplification from reference gene primers served as the basis for estimated nucleated cell counts. Clones were read by immunoSEQ multiplex PCR, and TCRdb kept only the in-frame ones, dropping some. V and J calls and clone size are copied from that table; D and trimming were computed from the DNA. This table holds over 200,000 clones, more than 70% found once. The CDR3 consists of 17 residues. Germline CDR1 reads LNHDA; CDR2 reads SQIVND (reference sequence). Trimming at V came to 7 bases and at J to 2 bases, leaving 9 bases not matched to a gene. This clone has a single count.

The sample was peripheral blood. This sequence joins TRBV19 and TRBJ2-5; 14 bases are shared with TRBD2. This receptor was taken from a woman in her forties who had recovered from COVID-19. Here the CDR3 reads CASTRGTSGSGQETQYF. The CDR3 nucleotides are TGTGCCAGTACTCGCGGGACTAGCGGGAGTGGACAAGAGACCCAGTACTTC.